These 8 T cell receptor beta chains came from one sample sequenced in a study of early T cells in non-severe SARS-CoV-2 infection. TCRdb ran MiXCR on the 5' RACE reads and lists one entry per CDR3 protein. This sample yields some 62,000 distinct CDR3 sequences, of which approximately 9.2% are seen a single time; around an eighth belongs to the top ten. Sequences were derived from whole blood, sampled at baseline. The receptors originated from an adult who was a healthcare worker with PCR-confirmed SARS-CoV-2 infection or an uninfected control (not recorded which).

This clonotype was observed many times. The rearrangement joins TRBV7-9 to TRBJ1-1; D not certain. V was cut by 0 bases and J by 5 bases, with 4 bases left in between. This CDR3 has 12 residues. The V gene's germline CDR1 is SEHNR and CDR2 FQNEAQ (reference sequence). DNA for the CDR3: TGTGCCAGCAGCTTAGCAGAGACTGAAGCTTTCTTT. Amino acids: CASSLAETEAFF. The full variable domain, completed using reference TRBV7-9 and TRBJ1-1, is DTGVSQNPRHKITKRGQNVTFRCDPISEHNRLYWYRQTLGQGPEFLTYFQNEAQLEKSRLLSDRFSAERPKGSFSTLEIQRTEQGDSAMYLCASSLAETEAFFGQGTRLTVV.

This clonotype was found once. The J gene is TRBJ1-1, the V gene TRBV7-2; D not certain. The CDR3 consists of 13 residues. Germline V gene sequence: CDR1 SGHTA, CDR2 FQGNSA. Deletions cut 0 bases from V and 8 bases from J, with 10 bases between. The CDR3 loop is CASSLAPGLEAFF. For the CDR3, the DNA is TGTGCCAGCAGCTTAGCCCCGGGCCTCGAAGCTTTCTTT.

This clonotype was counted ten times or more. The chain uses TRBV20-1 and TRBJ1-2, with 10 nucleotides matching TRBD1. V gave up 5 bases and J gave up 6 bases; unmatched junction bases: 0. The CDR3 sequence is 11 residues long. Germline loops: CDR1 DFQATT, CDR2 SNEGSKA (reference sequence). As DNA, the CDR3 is TGCAGTGCTGACAGGGGGCATGGCTACACCTTC. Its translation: CSADRGHGYTF.

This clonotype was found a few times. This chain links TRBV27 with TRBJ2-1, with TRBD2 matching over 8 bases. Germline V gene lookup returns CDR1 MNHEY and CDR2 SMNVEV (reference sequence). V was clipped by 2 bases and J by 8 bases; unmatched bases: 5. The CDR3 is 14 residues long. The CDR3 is CASSLTSGWDEQFF. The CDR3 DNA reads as TGTGCCAGCAGTTTAACTAGCGGCTGGGATGAGCAGTTCTTC.

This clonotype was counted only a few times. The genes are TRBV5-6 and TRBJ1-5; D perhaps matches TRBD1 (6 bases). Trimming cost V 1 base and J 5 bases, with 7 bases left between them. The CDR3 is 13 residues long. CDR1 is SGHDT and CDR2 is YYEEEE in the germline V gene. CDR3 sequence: CASSLSGDQPQHF. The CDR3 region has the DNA TGTGCCAGCAGCTTGTCAGGGGATCAGCCCCAGCATTTT.

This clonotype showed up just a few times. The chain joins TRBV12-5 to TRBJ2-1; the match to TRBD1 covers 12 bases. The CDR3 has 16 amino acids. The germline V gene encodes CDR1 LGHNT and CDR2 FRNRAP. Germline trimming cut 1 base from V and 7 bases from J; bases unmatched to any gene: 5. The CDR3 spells CASGLAGTGGFNEQFF. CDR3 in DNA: TGTGCTAGTGGTTTGGCCGGGACAGGGGGCTTTAATGAGCAGTTCTTC.

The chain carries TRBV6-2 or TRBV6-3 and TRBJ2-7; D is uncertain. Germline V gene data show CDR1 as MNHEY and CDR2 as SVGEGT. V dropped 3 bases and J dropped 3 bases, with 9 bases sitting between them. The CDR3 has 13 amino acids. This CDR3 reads CASSYYNGYEQYF. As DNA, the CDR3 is TGTGCCAGCAGTTATTACAACGGCTACGAGCAGTACTTC.

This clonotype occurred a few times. The CDR3 here is CASSRDPGETQYF. Here the CDR3 DNA reads TGTGCCAGCAGCCGGGACCCGGGAGAGACCCAGTACTTC. The chain couples TRBV7-8 to TRBJ2-5; the D gene could be TRBD1 or TRBD2 (5 bases each). Trimming removed 5 bases from V and 4 bases from J, with 11 bases in between. Germline lookup yields CDR1 SGHVS and CDR2 FQNEAQ. The CDR3 totals 13 residues.